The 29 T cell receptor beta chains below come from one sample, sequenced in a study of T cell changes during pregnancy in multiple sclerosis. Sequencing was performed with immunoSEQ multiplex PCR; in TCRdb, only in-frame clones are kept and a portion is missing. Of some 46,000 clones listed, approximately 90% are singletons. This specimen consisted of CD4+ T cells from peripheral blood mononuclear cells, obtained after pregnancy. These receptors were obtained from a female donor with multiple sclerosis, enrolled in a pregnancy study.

The CDR3 protein is CAWSHNGYTF. The CDR3 DNA is TGTGCCTGGAGTCACAATGGCTACACCTTC. The rearrangement links TRBV30 to TRBJ1-2; D gene uncertain. V was shortened by 2 bases and J by 6 bases, with 4 bases between the two germline ends. This CDR3 has 10 amino acids. CDR1 is GTSNPN and CDR2 is SVGIG in the germline V gene (reference sequence).

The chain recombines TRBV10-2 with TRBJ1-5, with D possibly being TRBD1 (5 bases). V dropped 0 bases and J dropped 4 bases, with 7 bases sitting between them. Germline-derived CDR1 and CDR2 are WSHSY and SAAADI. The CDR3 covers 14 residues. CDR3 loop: CASSESGVNQPQHF. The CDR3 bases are TGCGCCAGCAGTGAGTCAGGGGTAAATCAGCCCCAGCATTTT.

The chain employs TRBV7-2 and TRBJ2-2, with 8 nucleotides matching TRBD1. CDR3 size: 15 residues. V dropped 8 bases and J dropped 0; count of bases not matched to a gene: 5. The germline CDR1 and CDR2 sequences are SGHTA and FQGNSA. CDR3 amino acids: CASGRQGTNTGELFF. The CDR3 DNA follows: TGTGCCAGCGGTCGACAGGGGACGAACACCGGGGAGCTGTTTTTT.

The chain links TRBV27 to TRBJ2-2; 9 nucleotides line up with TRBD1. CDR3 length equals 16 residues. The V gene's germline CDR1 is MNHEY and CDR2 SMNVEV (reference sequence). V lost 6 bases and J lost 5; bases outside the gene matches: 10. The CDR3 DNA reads TGTGCCAGCAGGCTCTTTTACAGGGGGCAGACCGGGGAGCTGTTTTTT. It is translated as CASRLFYRGQTGELFF.

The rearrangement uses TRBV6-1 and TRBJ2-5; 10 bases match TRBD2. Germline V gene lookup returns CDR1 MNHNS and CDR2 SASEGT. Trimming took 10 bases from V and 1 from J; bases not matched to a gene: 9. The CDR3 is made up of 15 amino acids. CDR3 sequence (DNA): TGTGCCACCCGACTAGCGGGCGGGACCCAAGAGACCCAGTACTTC. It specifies CATRLAGGTQETQYF.

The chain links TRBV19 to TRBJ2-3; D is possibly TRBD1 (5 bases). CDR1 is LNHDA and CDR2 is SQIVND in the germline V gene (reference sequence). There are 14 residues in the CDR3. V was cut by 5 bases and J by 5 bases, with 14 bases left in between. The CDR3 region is CASSFLGVGDTQYF. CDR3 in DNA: TGTGCCAGTAGTTTCCTAGGGGTAGGAGATACGCAGTATTTT.

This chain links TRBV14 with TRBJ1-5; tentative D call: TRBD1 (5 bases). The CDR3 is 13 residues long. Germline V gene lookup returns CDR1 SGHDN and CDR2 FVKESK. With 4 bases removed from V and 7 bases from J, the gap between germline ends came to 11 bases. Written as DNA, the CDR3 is TGTGCCAGCAGCCTTGGGGCAAACCAGCCCCAGCATTTT. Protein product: CASSLGANQPQHF.

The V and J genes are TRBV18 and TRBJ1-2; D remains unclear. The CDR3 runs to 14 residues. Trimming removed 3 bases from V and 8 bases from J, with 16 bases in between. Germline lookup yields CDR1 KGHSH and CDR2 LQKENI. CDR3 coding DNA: TGTGCCAGCTCACCGGAACATACATGGCGGGGCTACACCTTC. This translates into CASSPEHTWRGYTF.

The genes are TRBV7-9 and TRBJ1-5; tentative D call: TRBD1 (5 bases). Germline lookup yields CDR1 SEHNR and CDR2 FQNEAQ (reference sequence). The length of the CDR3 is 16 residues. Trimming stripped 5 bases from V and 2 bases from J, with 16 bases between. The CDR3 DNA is TGTGCCAGCAGCCCAGGCGTGGGGCCCGGCAATCAGCCCCAGCATTTT. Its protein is CASSPGVGPGNQPQHF.

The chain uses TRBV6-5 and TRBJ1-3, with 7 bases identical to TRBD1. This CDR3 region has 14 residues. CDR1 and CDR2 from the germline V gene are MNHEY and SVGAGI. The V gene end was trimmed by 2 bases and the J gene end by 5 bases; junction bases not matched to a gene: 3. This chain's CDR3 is CASSYDRARNTIYF. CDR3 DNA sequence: TGTGCCAGCAGTTACGACAGGGCAAGAAACACCATATATTTT.

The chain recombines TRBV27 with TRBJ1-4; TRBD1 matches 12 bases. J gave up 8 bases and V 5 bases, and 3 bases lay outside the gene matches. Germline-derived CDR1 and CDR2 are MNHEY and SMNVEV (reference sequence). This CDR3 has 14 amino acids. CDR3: CASSPGQGAEKLFF. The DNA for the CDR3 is TGTGCCAGCAGTCCGGGACAGGGGGCCGAAAAACTGTTTTTT.

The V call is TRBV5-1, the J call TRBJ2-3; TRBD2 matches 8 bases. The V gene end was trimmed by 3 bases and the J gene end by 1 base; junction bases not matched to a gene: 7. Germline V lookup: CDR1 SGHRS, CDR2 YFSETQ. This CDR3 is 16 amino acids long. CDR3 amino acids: CASSSLALAGTDTQYF. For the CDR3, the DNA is TGCGCCAGCAGCTCTTTGGCACTAGCGGGCACAGATACGCAGTATTTT.

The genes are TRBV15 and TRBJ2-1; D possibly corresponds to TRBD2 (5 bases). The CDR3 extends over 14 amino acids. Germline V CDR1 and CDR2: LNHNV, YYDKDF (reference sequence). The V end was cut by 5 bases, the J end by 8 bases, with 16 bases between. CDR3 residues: CATSQSTGLYEQFF. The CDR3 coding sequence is TGTGCCACCAGCCAGAGTACGGGGTTGTATGAGCAGTTCTTC.

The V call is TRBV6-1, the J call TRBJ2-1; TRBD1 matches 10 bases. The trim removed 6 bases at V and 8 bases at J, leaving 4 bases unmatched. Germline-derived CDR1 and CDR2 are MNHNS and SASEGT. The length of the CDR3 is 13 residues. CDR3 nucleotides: TGTGCCAGCAGGGGACAGGGGAGCCATGAGCAGTTCTTC. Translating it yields CASRGQGSHEQFF.

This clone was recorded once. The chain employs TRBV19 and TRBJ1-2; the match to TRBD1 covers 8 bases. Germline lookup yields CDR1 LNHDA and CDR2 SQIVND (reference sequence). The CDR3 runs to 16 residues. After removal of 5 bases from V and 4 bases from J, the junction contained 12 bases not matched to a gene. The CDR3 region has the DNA TGTGCCAGTAGTTTCTGGACAGGGACCTCTTTCTATGGCTACACCTTC. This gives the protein CASSFWTGTSFYGYTF. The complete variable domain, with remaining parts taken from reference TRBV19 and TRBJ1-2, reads DGGITQSPKYLFRKEGQNVTLSCEQNLNHDAMYWYRQDPGQGLRLIYYSQIVNDFQKGDIAEGYSVSREKKESFPLTVTSAQKNPTAFYLCASSFWTGTSFYGYTFGSGTRLTVV.

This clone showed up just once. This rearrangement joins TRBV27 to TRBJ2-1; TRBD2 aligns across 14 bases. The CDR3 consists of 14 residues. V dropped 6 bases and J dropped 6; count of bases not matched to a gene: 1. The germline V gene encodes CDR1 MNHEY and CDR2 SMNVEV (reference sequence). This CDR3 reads CASRGLAGVNEQFF. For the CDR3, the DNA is TGTGCCAGCAGGGGACTAGCGGGAGTCAATGAGCAGTTCTTC.

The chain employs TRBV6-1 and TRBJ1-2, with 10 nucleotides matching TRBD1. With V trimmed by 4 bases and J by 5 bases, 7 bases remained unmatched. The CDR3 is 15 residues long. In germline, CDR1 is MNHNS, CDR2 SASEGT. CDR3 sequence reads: CASSGGTGVRYGYTF. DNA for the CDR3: TGTGCCAGCAGTGGCGGGACAGGGGTTCGATATGGCTACACCTTC.

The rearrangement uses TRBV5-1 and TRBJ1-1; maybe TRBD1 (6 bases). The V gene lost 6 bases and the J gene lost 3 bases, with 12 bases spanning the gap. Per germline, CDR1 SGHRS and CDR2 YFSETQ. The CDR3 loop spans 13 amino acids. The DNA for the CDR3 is TGCGCCAGCAAACAGGGAGTGGACACTGAAGCTTTCTTT. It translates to CASKQGVDTEAFF.

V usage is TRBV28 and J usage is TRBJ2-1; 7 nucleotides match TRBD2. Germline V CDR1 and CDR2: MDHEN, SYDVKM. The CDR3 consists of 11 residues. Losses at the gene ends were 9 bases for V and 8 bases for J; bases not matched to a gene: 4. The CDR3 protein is CASRGVYEQFF. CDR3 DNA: TGTGCCAGTCGGGGGGTTTATGAGCAGTTCTTC.

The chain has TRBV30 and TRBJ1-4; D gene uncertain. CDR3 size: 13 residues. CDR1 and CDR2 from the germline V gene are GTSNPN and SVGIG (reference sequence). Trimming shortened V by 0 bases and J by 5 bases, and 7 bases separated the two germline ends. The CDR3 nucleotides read TGTGCCTGGAGTGTGAGAGTGAATGAAAAACTGTTTTTT. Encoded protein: CAWSVRVNEKLFF.

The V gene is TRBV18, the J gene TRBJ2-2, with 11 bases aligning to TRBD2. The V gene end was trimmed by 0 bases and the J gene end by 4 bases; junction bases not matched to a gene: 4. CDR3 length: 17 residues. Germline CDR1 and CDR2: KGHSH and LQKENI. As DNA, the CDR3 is TGTGCCAGCTCACCACCGGCACTAGCGGGAGTCACCGGGGAGCTGTTTTTT. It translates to CASSPPALAGVTGELFF.

CDR3 loop: CSAGIQGQGSYEQYF. DNA of the CDR3: TGCAGCGCTGGGATTCAAGGACAGGGCTCCTACGAGCAGTACTTC. The chain has TRBV29-1 and TRBJ2-7, with 8 bases identical to TRBD1. Trimming removed 7 bases from V and 0 bases from J; junction bases left unmatched: 11. Germline values: CDR1 SQVTM, CDR2 ANQGSEA. This CDR3 is built from 15 residues.

CDR3: CASSEGSGGPHEQFF. The DNA for the CDR3 is TGTGCCAGCAGTGAAGGGTCGGGAGGGCCACATGAGCAGTTCTTC. The J gene is TRBJ2-1, the V gene TRBV2, with 8 bases lining up with TRBD2. Trimming cost V 1 base and J 8 bases; bases outside gene matches: 7. CDR1 and CDR2 from the germline V gene are SNHLY and FYNNEI. The CDR3 loop spans 15 amino acids.

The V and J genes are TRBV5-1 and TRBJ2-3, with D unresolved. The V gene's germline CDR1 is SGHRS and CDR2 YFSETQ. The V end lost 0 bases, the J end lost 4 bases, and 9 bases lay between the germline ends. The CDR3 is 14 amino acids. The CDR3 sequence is CASSLVSEADTQYF. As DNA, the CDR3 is TGCGCCAGCAGCTTGGTATCCGAGGCAGATACGCAGTATTTT.

The CDR3 is CAGWRRGTTEAFF. CDR3 in DNA: TGTGCCGGTTGGAGACGGGGAACGACTGAAGCTTTCTTT. The chain links TRBV30 to TRBJ1-1; no definite D call. V shed 8 bases and J shed 5 bases, with 18 bases lying between them. Germline V CDR1 and CDR2: GTSNPN, SVGIG (reference sequence). CDR3 length: 13 amino acids.

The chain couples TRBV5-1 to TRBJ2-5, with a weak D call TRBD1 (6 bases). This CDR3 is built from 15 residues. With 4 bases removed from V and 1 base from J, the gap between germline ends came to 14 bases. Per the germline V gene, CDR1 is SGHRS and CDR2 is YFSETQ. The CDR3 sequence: CASSPDRRLQETQYF. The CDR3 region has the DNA TGCGCCAGCAGCCCCGACAGGCGCCTCCAAGAGACCCAGTACTTC.

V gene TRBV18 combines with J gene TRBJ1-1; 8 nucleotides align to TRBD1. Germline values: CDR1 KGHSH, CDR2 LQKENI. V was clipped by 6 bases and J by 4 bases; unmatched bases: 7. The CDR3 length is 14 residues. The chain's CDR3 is CASSQGQGATEAFF. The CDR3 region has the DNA TGTGCCAGCTCCCAAGGACAGGGCGCCACTGAAGCTTTCTTT.

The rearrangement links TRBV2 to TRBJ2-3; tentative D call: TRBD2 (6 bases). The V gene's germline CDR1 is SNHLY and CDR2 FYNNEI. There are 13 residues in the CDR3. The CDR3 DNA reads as TGTGTAATGGGCAGGGAGGGCACAGATACGCAGTATTTT. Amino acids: CVMGREGTDTQYF.

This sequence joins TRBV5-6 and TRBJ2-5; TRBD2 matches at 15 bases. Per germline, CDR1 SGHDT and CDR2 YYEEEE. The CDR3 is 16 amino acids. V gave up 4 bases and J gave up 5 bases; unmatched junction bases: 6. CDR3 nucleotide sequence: TGTGCCAGCAGCCCGGGACTAGCGGGAGGATTTGAGACCCAGTACTTC. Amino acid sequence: CASSPGLAGGFETQYF.